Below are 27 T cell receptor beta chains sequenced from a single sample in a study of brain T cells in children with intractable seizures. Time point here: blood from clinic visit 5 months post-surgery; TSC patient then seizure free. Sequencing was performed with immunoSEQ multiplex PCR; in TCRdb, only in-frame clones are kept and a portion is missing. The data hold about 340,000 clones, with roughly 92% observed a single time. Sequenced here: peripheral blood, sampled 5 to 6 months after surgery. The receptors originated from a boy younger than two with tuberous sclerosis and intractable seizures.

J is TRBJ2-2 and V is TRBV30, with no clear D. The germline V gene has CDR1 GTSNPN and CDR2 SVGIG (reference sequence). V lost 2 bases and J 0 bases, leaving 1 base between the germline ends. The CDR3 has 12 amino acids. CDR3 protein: CAWSPNTGELFF. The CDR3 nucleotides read TGTGCCTGGAGTCCGAACACCGGGGAGCTGTTTTTT.

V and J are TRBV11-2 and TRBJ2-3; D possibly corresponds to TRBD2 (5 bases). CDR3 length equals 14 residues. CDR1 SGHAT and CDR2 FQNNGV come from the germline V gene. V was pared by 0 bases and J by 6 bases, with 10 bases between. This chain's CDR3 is CASSLDVPGDTQYF. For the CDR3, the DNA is TGTGCCAGCAGCTTAGATGTTCCGGGGGATACGCAGTATTTT.

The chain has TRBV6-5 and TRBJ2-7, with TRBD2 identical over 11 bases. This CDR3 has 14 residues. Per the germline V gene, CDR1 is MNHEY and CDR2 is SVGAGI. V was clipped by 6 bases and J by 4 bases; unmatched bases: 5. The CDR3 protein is CASSLLAGEYEQYF. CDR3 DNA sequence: TGTGCCAGCAGCTTACTAGCGGGAGAATACGAGCAGTACTTC.

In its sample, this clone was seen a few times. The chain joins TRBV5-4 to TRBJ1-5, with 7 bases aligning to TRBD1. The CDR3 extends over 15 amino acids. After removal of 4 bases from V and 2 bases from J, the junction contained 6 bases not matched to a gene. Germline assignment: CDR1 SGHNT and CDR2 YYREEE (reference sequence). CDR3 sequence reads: CASSLDRSGNQPQHF. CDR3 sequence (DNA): TGTGCCAGCAGCCTGGACAGGTCTGGCAATCAGCCCCAGCATTTT.

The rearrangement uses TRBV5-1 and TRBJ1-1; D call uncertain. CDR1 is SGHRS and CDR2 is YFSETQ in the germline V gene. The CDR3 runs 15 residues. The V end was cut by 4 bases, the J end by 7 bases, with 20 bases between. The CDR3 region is CASSDLPGSTVEAFF. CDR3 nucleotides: TGCGCCAGCAGCGACCTGCCGGGGTCTACGGTTGAAGCTTTCTTT.

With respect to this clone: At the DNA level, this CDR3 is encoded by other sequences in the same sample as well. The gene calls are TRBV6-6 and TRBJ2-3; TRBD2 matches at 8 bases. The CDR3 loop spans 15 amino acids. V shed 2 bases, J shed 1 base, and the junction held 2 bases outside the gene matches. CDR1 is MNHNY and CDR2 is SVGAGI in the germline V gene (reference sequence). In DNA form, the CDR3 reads TGTGCCAGCAGTTACGGCGGGGGGCGCACAGATACGCAGTATTTT. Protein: CASSYGGGRTDTQYF.

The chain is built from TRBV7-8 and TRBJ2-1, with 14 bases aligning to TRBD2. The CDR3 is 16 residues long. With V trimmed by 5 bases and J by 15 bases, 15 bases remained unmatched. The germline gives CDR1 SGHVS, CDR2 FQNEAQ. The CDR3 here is CASSVRLAGGPIGTFF. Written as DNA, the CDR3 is TGTGCCAGCAGCGTTCGACTAGCGGGAGGGCCCATTGGTACGTTCTTC.

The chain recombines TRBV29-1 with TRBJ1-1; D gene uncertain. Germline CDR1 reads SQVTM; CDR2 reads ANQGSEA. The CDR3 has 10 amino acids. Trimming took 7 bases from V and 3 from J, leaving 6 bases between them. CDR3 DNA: TGCAGCGCCTCCTACACTGAAGCTTTCTTT. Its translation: CSASYTEAFF.

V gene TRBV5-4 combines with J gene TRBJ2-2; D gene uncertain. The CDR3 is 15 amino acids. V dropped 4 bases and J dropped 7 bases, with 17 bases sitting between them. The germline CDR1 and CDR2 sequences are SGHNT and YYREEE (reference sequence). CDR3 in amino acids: CASSRGPRISGELFF. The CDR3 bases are TGTGCCAGCAGCCGTGGACCGAGGATTAGCGGGGAGCTGTTTTTT.

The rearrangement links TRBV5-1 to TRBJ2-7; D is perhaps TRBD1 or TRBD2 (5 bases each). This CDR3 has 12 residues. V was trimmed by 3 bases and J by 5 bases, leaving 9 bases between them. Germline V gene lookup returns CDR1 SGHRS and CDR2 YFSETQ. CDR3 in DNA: TGCGCCAGCAGCTGGGACGGTGACGAGCAGTACTTC. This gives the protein CASSWDGDEQYF. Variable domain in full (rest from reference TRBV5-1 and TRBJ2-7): KAGVTQTPRYLIKTRGQQVTLSCSPISGHRSVSWYQQTPGQGLQFLFEYFSETQRNKGNFPGRFSGRQFSNSRSEMNVSTLELGDSALYLCASSWDGDEQYFGPGTRLTVT.

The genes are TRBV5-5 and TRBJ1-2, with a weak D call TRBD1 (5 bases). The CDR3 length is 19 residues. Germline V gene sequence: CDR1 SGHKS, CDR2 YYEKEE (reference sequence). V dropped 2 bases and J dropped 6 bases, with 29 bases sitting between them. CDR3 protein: CASSFDDWSTGVLTHGYTF. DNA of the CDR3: TGTGCCAGCAGCTTCGACGACTGGTCCACAGGCGTGTTAACACATGGCTACACCTTC.

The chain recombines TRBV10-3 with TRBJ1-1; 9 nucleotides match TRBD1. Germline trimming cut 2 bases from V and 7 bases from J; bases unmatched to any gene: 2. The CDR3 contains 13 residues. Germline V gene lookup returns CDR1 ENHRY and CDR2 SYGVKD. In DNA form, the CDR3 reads TGTGCCATCAGTGAGGGGACAGGGATTGAAGCTTTCTTT. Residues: CAISEGTGIEAFF.

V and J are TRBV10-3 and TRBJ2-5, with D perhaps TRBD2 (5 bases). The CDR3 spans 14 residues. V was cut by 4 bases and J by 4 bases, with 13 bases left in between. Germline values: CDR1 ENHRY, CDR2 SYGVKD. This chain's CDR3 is CAISAASFGETQYF. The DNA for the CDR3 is TGTGCCATCAGTGCGGCTAGCTTCGGAGAGACCCAGTACTTC.

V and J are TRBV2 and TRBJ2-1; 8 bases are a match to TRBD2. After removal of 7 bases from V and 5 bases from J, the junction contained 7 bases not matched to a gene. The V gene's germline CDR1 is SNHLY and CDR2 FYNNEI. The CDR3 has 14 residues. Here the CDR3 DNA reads TGTGCCAGCACCGGTTGGACTAGCAACAATGAGCAGTTCTTC. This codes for CASTGWTSNNEQFF.

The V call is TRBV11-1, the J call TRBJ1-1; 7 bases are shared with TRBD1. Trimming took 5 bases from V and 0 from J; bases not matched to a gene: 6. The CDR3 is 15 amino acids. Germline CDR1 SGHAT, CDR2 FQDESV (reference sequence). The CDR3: CASSPQQGLNTEAFF. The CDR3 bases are TGTGCCAGCAGCCCTCAACAGGGGTTGAACACTGAAGCTTTCTTT.

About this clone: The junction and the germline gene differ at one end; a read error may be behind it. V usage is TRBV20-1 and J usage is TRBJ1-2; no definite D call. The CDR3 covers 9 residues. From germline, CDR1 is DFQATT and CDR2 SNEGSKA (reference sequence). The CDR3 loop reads CSESEKRPF. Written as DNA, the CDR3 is TGCAGTGAGTCGGAGAAAAGGCCCTTC.

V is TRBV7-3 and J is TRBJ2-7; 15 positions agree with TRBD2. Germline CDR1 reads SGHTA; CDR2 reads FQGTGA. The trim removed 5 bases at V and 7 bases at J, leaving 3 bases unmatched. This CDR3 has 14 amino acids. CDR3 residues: CASSPGLAGGEQYF. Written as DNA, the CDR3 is TGTGCCAGCAGCCCGGGACTAGCGGGAGGTGAGCAGTACTTC.

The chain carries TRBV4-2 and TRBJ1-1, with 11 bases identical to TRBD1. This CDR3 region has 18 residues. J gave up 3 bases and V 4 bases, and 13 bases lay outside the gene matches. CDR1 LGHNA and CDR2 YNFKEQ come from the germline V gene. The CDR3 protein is CASSPRTGGAWLDTEAFF. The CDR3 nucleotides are TGTGCCAGCAGCCCTCGGACAGGGGGCGCGTGGTTGGACACTGAAGCTTTCTTT.

The CDR3 sequence: CASSSLGWTQYF. DNA for the CDR3: TGTGCCAGCAGCAGCCTGGGGTGGACGCAGTATTTT. The chain has TRBV28 and TRBJ2-3; D is unresolved. V was pared by 6 bases and J by 9 bases, with 13 bases between. Germline CDR1 and CDR2: MDHEN and SYDVKM. CDR3 length: 12 amino acids.

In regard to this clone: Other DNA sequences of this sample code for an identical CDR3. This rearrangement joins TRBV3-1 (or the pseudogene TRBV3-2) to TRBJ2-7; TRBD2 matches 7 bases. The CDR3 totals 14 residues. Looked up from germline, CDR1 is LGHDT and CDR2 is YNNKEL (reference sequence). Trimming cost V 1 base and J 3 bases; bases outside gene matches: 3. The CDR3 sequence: CASSQAAGVYEQYF. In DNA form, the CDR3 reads TGTGCCAGCAGCCAAGCGGCGGGAGTCTACGAGCAGTACTTC.

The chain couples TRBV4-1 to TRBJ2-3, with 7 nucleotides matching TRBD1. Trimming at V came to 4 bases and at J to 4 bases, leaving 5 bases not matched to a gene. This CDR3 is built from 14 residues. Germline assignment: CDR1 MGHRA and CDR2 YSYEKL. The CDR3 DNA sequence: TGCGCCAGCAGCCCCGGACAGGCGGCAGATACGCAGTATTTT. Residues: CASSPGQAADTQYF.

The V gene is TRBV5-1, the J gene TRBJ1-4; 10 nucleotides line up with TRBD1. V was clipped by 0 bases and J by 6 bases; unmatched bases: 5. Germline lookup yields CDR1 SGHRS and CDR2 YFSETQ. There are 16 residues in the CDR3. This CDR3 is CASSLAVGQGDEKLFF. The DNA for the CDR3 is TGCGCCAGCAGCTTGGCCGTCGGACAGGGGGATGAAAAACTGTTTTTT.

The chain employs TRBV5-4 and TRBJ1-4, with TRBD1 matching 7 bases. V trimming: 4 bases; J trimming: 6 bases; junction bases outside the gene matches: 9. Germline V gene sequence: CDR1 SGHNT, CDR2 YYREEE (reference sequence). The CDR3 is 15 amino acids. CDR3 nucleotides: TGTGCCAGCAGCCAGACAGGGATCTTTGATGAAAAACTGTTTTTT. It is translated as CASSQTGIFDEKLFF. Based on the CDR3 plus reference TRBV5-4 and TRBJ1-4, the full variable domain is ETGVTQSPTHLIKTRGQQVTLRCSSQSGHNTVSWYQQALGQGPQFIFQYYREEENGRGNFPPRFSGLQFPNYSSELNVNALELDDSALYLCASSQTGIFDEKLFFGSGTQLSVL.

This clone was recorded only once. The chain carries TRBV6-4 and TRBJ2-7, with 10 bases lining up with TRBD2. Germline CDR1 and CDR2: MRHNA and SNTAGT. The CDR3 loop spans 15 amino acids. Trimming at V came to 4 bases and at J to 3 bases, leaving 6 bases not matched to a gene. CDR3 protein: CASSALAGGIYEQYF. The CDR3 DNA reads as TGTGCCAGCAGTGCCTTAGCGGGGGGTATCTACGAGCAGTACTTC.

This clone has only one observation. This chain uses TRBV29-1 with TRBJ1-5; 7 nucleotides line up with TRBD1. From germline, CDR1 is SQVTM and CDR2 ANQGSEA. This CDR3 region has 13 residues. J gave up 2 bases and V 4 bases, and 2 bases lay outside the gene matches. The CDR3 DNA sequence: TGCAGCGTTGCCGGACAGGGCAATCAGCCCCAGCATTTT. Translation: CSVAGQGNQPQHF.

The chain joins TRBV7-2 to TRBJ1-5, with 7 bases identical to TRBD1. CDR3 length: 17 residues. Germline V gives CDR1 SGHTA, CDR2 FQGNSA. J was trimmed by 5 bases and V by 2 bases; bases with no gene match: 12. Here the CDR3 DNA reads TGTGCCAGCAGCTTATCAGTGATTTGGGACAGAGATCAGCCCCAGCATTTT. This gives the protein CASSLSVIWDRDQPQHF.

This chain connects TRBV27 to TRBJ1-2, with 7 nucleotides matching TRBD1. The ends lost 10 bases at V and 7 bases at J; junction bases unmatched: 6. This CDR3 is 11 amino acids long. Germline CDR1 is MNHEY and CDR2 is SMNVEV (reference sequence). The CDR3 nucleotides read TGTGCCACCCTGACAGGGCTTGGCTACACCTTC. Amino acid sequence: CATLTGLGYTF.